This record concerns one T cell receptor beta chain sequence. The data originate from a study of blood T cell repertoires in COVID-19. Across the study: Sites in the United States, Italy and Spain provided acute and convalescent COVID-19 samples. T cells, B-cell-depleted T cells, or PBMCs provided the cDNA or gDNA that served as material.

Per the study methods: Cell counts per sample came from amplifying reference gene primers. Assay: immunoSEQ multiplex PCR; the TCRdb copy retains only in-frame clones and omits some. V, J and clone size reflect that table, while D and trimming were determined from the DNA. The sample yields some 200,000 clones, around four fifths seen once. The CDR3 runs to 14 residues. J lost 1 base, V lost 5 bases, and 5 bases had no gene match. CDR1 and CDR2 (germline): LNHDA, SQIVND (reference sequence). J is TRBJ2-7 and V is TRBV19; 7 bases match TRBD1. This TCR was recovered from a woman aged 55-70 years who had recovered from COVID-19. The source material was peripheral blood. The CDR3: CASSPTGASYEQYF. CDR3 DNA sequence: TGTGCCAGTAGTCCCACAGGGGCGTCCTACGAGCAGTACTTC.